This T cell receptor (beta chain) was recorded in a study of technical replicates of blood from a few donors. Repertoires were generated with immunoSEQ multiplex PCR, while TCRdb's copy carries only in-frame clones and drops some. Of about 88,000 clones in the sample, roughly 92% are singletons; the top ten hold roughly 0.25%. Losses at the gene ends were 2 bases for V and 10 bases for J; bases not matched to a gene: 10. Germline V gene data show CDR1 as MNHNY and CDR2 as SVGAGI (reference sequence). The CDR3 loop spans 14 amino acids. This sequence originates from a human donor in good health. J is TRBJ1-2 and V is TRBV6-6; the match to TRBD1 covers 7 bases. Sequencing was carried out using T cells isolated from PBMCs. CDR3 loop: CASSYRSGGRNYTF. The CDR3 coding sequence is TGTGCCAGCAGTTACCGTTCAGGGGGTAGAAACTACACCTTC.